What follows are 15 T cell receptor delta chains derived from one specimen sequenced in a study of gamma-delta T cells after stem cell transplantation. TCRdb re-analyzed the RT-PCR reads via CATT. Among fewer than 13,000 delta-chain clones, 1.3% were seen once, and the ten largest hold 10%. Sequenced: gamma-delta T cells. The receptors here all came from a human donor. It is not recorded whose cells these are; they may come from a transplant donor.

In this sample, this clone turned up a few times. Other nucleotide sequences in the sample specify the same CDR3. The chain combines TRDV2 with TRDJ1; 13 bases agree with TRDD3. In germline, CDR1 is GEAIGNYY, CDR2 EKD. V gave up 2 bases and J gave up 2 bases; unmatched junction bases: 13. The length of the CDR3 is 19 residues. The CDR3 DNA is TGTGCCTGTGACATGGTGACTGGGGGATACGCGACTGGTACCGATAAACTCATCTTT. Protein sequence: CACDMVTGGYATGTDKLIF.

This clone has a handful of counts. A read error is likely here: a far larger clone is one base away. Other nucleotide sequences in the sample specify the same CDR3. V and J are TRDV2 and TRDJ1; the match to TRDD3 covers 11 bases. This CDR3 contains 16 residues. CDR1 is GEAIGNYY and CDR2 is EKD in the germline V gene. Trimming took 1 base from V and 2 from J; bases not matched to a gene: 5. This chain's CDR3 is CACDTLGDTRTDKLIF. The CDR3 nucleotides are TGTGCCTGTGACACGCTGGGGGATACTCGGACCGATAAACTCATCTTT.

For this clone: This DNA's translation differs at residue 5 from TCRdb's protein, which comes from a much larger clone; a read error is likely, and the protein shown is translated from the DNA. Other nucleotide sequences in the sample specify the same CDR3. V gene TRDV2 combines with J gene TRDJ1, with 8 bases matching TRDD3. The trim removed 0 bases at V and 2 bases at J, leaving 4 bases unmatched. The CDR3 runs to 15 residues. Germline values: CDR1 GEAIGNYY, CDR2 EKD. As DNA, the CDR3 is TGTGCCTGTGACACCGTCGGGGGGATAACCGATAAACTCATCTTT. Amino acids: CACDTVGGITDKLIF.

This clone was seen more than once but under ten times. This sequence may be a read error, since a much larger clone differs from it by one base. The sample has other DNA sequences that encode this CDR3 too. The CDR3 DNA is TGTGCCTGTGACAACGTACTTCCGGTCCCTGGGGGAAGATACACCGATAAACTCATCTTT. It is translated as CACDNVLPVPGGRYTDKLIF. The chain carries TRDV2 and TRDJ1; 8 bases align to TRDD3. The germline gives CDR1 GEAIGNYY, CDR2 EKD. Trimming at V came to 2 bases and at J to 0 bases, leaving 19 bases not matched to a gene. The CDR3 consists of 20 residues.

This clone counts as medium-sized. Different DNA sequences within this sample yield the same CDR3. This chain uses TRDV2 with TRDJ1; tentatively, D is TRDD3 (6 bases). Germline CDR1 GEAIGNYY, CDR2 EKD. The CDR3 spans 15 residues. Trimming left V 4 bases short and J 0 bases short, with 14 bases between. CDR3 in amino acids: CACDPLGPNTDKLIF. The CDR3, as DNA: TGTGCCTGTGATCCCCTGGGGCCGAACACCGATAAACTCATCTTT.

A few counts support this clone. A far larger clone is off by one base, so a read error is likely. The sample has other DNA sequences that encode this CDR3 too. The rearrangement uses TRDV2 and TRDJ1; 8 nucleotides agree with TRDD3. Germline lookup yields CDR1 GEAIGNYY and CDR2 EKD. Trimming at V came to 3 bases and at J to 0 bases, leaving 8 bases not matched to a gene. The CDR3 contains 16 residues. In DNA, the CDR3 is TGTGCCTGTGACCTACTGGGGGCCCCATACACCGATAAACTCATCTTT. Its protein product is CACDLLGAPYTDKLIF.

Of note for this clone: The likely explanation is a read error, given a far larger clone one base away. The same CDR3 is also encoded by other DNA sequences in this sample. The chain joins TRDV2 to TRDJ1; 12 positions match TRDD3. This CDR3 contains 16 residues. CDR1 and CDR2 from the germline V gene are GEAIGNYY and EKD. This CDR3 is CACDTLLGDTTEELIF. The CDR3 nucleotides read TGTGCCTGCGACACTCTACTGGGGGATACAACTGAAGAACTCATCTTT.

In the case of this clone: The TCRdb protein comes from a much larger clone and disagrees with this DNA's translation at residue 4, likely due to a read error; the protein given here is derived from the DNA. This rearrangement joins TRDV2 to TRDJ1; 12 nucleotides line up with TRDD3. The CDR3 is made up of 18 amino acids. The V gene end was trimmed by 6 bases and the J gene end by 1 base; junction bases not matched to a gene: 14. Germline CDR1 GEAIGNYY, CDR2 EKD. CDR3 region: CACNAVLGDTDGTDKLIF. CDR3 in DNA: TGTGCCTGTAACGCCGTACTGGGGGATACTGACGGCACCGATAAACTCATCTTT.

In this sample, this clone turned up a few times. The mismatch at residue 15 between this DNA's translation and the TCRdb protein of a much larger clone likely reflects a read error; the protein shown is translated from the DNA. The chain employs TRDV2 and TRDJ1; D not certain. Germline V gives CDR1 GEAIGNYY, CDR2 EKD. This CDR3 has 16 residues. The CDR3 sequence: CACVPLNRLETDKLTF. The CDR3, as DNA: TGTGCCTGTGTCCCACTAAATCGTCTAGAGACCGATAAACTCACCTTT.

This clone was recorded a few times. This DNA's translation differs at residue 7 from TCRdb's protein, which comes from a much larger clone; a read error is likely, and the protein shown is translated from the DNA. V gene TRDV2 combines with J gene TRDJ1; D unclear. Germline V gene data show CDR1 as GEAIGNYY and CDR2 as EKD. The CDR3 is 17 residues long. V lost 0 bases and J 0 bases, leaving 16 bases between the germline ends. The CDR3 sequence is CACDTVRGPPYTDKLIF. The CDR3 nucleotides read TGTGCCTGTGACACCGTAAGGGGTCCCCCGTACACCGATAAACTCATCTTT.

This clone was seen ten or more times. The V and J genes are TRDV1 and TRDJ1; D gene unclear. Between the trimmed V and J ends, which lost 0 bases and 1 base, there was a span of 24 bases. Germline CDR1 is TSWWSYY and CDR2 is QGS. This CDR3 has 20 amino acids. The CDR3 coding sequence is TGTGCTCTTGGGGAACTAGTGGGACAAAGGTTGTACGAGGGCACCGATAAACTCATCTTT. It codes for CALGELVGQRLYEGTDKLIF.

At least ten counts were recorded for this clone. J is TRDJ4 and V is TRDV2; the match to TRDD3 covers 9 bases. V lost 3 bases to trimming and J lost 3 bases; unmatched junction nucleotides: 13. This CDR3 comprises 16 residues. Germline assignment: CDR1 GEAIGNYY and CDR2 EKD. The CDR3 region is CACDSVTGGRAGPLIF. In DNA form, the CDR3 reads TGTGCCTGTGACTCTGTTACTGGGGGACGGGCCGGACCCCTGATCTTT.

This clone has just a few counts. With a much larger clone just one base away, this may be a read error. Other DNA sequences in the sample encode the same CDR3. This chain uses TRDV2 with TRDJ1, with TRDD3 matching over 7 bases. The germline V gene encodes CDR1 GEAIGNYY and CDR2 EKD. The CDR3 runs 14 residues. CDR3 nucleotides: TGTGCCTGCGACACCCTGGGGGGCCTCGATAAACTCATCTTT. Residues: CACDTLGGLDKLIF.

Concerning this clone itself: A far larger clone is just one base off, so this is likely a read error. The rearrangement joins TRDV2 to TRDJ1; 7 bases fit TRDD3. From germline, CDR1 is GEAIGNYY and CDR2 EKD. The junction had 21 bases not matched to a gene; V was cut back by 3 bases and J by 3 bases. The CDR3 has 19 residues. The DNA of the CDR3 is TGTGCCTGTGACCTACTGAGGGATACAAGGCCAGGTGTGGCCGATAAACTCATCTTT. It translates to CACDLLRDTRPGVADKLIF.

With regard to this clone: This likely traces to a read error, being one base from a far larger clone. The identical CDR3 is also encoded by other nucleotide sequences in the sample. This chain uses TRDV2 with TRDJ1; D perhaps matches TRDD2 (5 bases). The CDR3 is 17 amino acids. V lost 0 bases and J 1 base, leaving 17 bases between the germline ends. The germline CDR1 and CDR2 sequences are GEAIGNYY and EKD. CDR3: CACDTHFFQGATDKLIF. In DNA, the CDR3 is TGTGCCTGTGACACCCACTTCTTCCAGGGCGCCACCGATAAACTCATCTTT.